The rows below give T cell receptor beta chains drawn from one sample of a study of T cell changes during pregnancy in multiple sclerosis. Sequencing was performed with immunoSEQ multiplex PCR; in TCRdb, only in-frame clones are kept and a portion is missing. The sample lists fewer than 70,000 clones, roughly 91% occurring once. This specimen was peripheral blood, taken in the third trimester of pregnancy. These receptors were obtained from a female donor with multiple sclerosis, enrolled in a pregnancy study. The CDR3 runs from the conserved cysteine through the conserved F or W. Each record gives: J gene, V gene, CDR3 protein.

j_call: TRBJ1-6; v_call: TRBV5-4; cdr3_aa: CASSPDQGSPLHF
j_call: TRBJ2-3; v_call: TRBV6-6; cdr3_aa: CATRPEAGKGTDTQYF
j_call: TRBJ2-1; v_call: TRBV5-1; cdr3_aa: CASSSSGGTYNEQFF
j_call: TRBJ2-1; v_call: TRBV7-3; cdr3_aa: CASSLMGPLGYEQFF
j_call: TRBJ1-2; v_call: TRBV9; cdr3_aa: CASSVTTANYGYTF
j_call: TRBJ1-6; v_call: TRBV28; cdr3_aa: CASIGGVGNSPLHF
j_call: TRBJ1-1; v_call: TRBV28; cdr3_aa: CASSFDRATEAFF
j_call: TRBJ1-1; v_call: TRBV5-5; cdr3_aa: CASSPRVGGTEAFF
j_call: TRBJ1-1; v_call: TRBV16; cdr3_aa: CASSQFAEAFF
j_call: TRBJ1-1; v_call: TRBV19; cdr3_aa: CASIFTGMNTEAFF
j_call: TRBJ1-3; v_call: TRBV19; cdr3_aa: CASTDTSSGNTIYF
j_call: TRBJ2-1; v_call: TRBV5-1; cdr3_aa: CASSLGLVEGNEQFF
j_call: TRBJ2-7; v_call: TRBV7-2; cdr3_aa: CASSLPGQLGASSYEQYF
j_call: TRBJ1-2; v_call: TRBV7-8; cdr3_aa: CASSLGLANYGYTF
j_call: TRBJ2-2; v_call: TRBV5-4; cdr3_aa: CASSFFGTGVPDGELFF
j_call: TRBJ2-4; v_call: TRBV9; cdr3_aa: CASSLGVAGGLDIQYF
j_call: TRBJ2-7; v_call: TRBV7-2; cdr3_aa: CASSKTLAGEGEQYF
j_call: TRBJ2-3; v_call: TRBV5-1; cdr3_aa: CASSWGLAVDTQYF
j_call: TRBJ1-3; v_call: TRBV4-3; cdr3_aa: CASSFTHRAPSSGNTIYF
j_call: TRBJ1-2; v_call: TRBV27; cdr3_aa: CASSKQGTNGYTF
j_call: TRBJ2-1; v_call: TRBV19; cdr3_aa: CASSVILAGGNNEQFF
j_call: TRBJ1-2; v_call: TRBV5-8; cdr3_aa: CASSSRGGDPYGYTF
j_call: TRBJ2-1; v_call: TRBV5-1; cdr3_aa: CASSPAGGYNEQFF
j_call: TRBJ2-3; v_call: TRBV7-9; cdr3_aa: CASSLNPRGPDTQYF
j_call: TRBJ2-3; v_call: TRBV5-1; cdr3_aa: CASSLVADTQYF
j_call: TRBJ1-1; v_call: TRBV5-1; cdr3_aa: CASSLKGVSTEAFF
j_call: TRBJ1-6; v_call: TRBV30; cdr3_aa: CAWSVVGRSPLHF
j_call: TRBJ1-1; v_call: TRBV18; cdr3_aa: CASSPRPDTEAFF
j_call: TRBJ1-5; v_call: TRBV7-8; cdr3_aa: CASSPAGYANQPQHF
j_call: TRBJ1-1; v_call: TRBV6-5; cdr3_aa: CASSYGQATEAFF
j_call: TRBJ2-7; v_call: TRBV28; cdr3_aa: CASSFLNTDYEQYF
j_call: TRBJ1-1; v_call: TRBV7-3; cdr3_aa: CASSLSRDTEAFF
j_call: TRBJ2-5; v_call: TRBV7-9; cdr3_aa: CASSLATSGGPSETQYF
j_call: TRBJ2-3; v_call: TRBV5-1; cdr3_aa: CASSLRLAGGVTDTQYF
j_call: TRBJ1-5; v_call: TRBV30; cdr3_aa: CAWAPGQTSYSNQPQHF
j_call: TRBJ1-1; v_call: TRBV9; cdr3_aa: CASSAGPNTEAFF
j_call: TRBJ2-1; v_call: TRBV10-3; cdr3_aa: CAISGELTGRSYNEQFF
j_call: TRBJ2-1; v_call: TRBV27; cdr3_aa: CASSLLLAGPYNEQFF
j_call: TRBJ1-4; v_call: TRBV10-3; cdr3_aa: CAISMTGPNEKLFF
j_call: TRBJ2-3; v_call: TRBV29-1; cdr3_aa: CSVGRGTSTDTQYF
j_call: TRBJ1-1; v_call: TRBV6-5; cdr3_aa: CASSYSPGNTEAFF
j_call: TRBJ2-3; v_call: TRBV6-4; cdr3_aa: CASSDAAGGQDTQYF
j_call: TRBJ2-5; v_call: TRBV15; cdr3_aa: CATSRGGQTQYF
j_call: TRBJ1-5; v_call: TRBV4-1; cdr3_aa: CASSQDLSGTHSNQPQHF
j_call: TRBJ2-5; v_call: TRBV7-9; cdr3_aa: CATLGMEPETQYF
j_call: TRBJ1-5; v_call: TRBV19; cdr3_aa: CASSMDRDQPQHF
j_call: TRBJ2-2; v_call: TRBV4-1; cdr3_aa: CASSHPPGSGELFF